Each of the 7 T cell receptor beta chains below was sequenced from the same sample in a study of radiotherapy plus CTLA-4 blockade in lung cancer. The assay was immunoSEQ multiplex PCR, and TCRdb's table has in-frame clones only and misses some. The repertoire holds over 75,000 clones, with around four fifths as singletons. The specimen comprised peripheral blood, sampled from a patient treated with radiotherapy plus ipilimumab. Every receptor here comes from a human donor with non-small cell lung cancer who had stable disease on radiotherapy plus ipilimumab.

The genes are TRBV6-1 and TRBJ2-5; the match to TRBD1 covers 10 bases. This CDR3 comprises 15 residues. Germline CDR1 MNHNS, CDR2 SASEGT. V dropped 7 bases and J dropped 4; count of bases not matched to a gene: 9. The CDR3 sequence: CASMRRTGGGETQYF. The CDR3 region has the DNA TGTGCCAGCATGCGCAGGACAGGGGGTGGAGAGACCCAGTACTTC.

This chain uses TRBV28 with TRBJ2-1; 8 bases align to TRBD2. This CDR3 is 15 amino acids long. The J segment lost 2 bases and the V segment lost 3 bases, leaving 3 bases of the junction unmatched. Per germline, CDR1 MDHEN and CDR2 SYDVKM. For the CDR3, the DNA is TGTGCCAGCAGTTTGGGCGGGGGGCCCTACAATGAGCAGTTCTTC. It specifies CASSLGGGPYNEQFF.

V usage is TRBV10-3 and J usage is TRBJ2-1; 11 bases are a match to TRBD2. Germline V CDR1 and CDR2: ENHRY, SYGVKD. V dropped 1 base and J dropped 15; count of bases not matched to a gene: 8. This CDR3 region has 14 residues. CDR3 in amino acids: CAISEWIAGGSPFF. The CDR3 DNA reads TGTGCCATCAGTGAGTGGATAGCGGGAGGGTCTCCGTTCTTC.

This rearrangement joins TRBV19 to TRBJ1-5, with 10 bases lining up with TRBD1. The CDR3 extends over 15 amino acids. CDR1 is LNHDA, CDR2 SQIVND, per germline (reference sequence). The junction had 4 bases not matched to a gene; V was cut back by 6 bases and J by 2 bases. The chain's CDR3 is CASRTGGAGNQPQHF. CDR3 nucleotides: TGTGCCAGTAGGACAGGGGGCGCCGGCAATCAGCCCCAGCATTTT.

The V call is TRBV10-1, the J call TRBJ2-7; D could derive from TRBD1 or TRBD2 (6 bases each). The CDR3 extends over 14 amino acids. The germline V gene encodes CDR1 WNHNN and CDR2 SYGVQD (reference sequence). V was clipped by 6 bases and J by 0 bases, with 12 bases between them. The CDR3 is CASSKGGISYEQYF. CDR3 sequence (DNA): TGCGCCAGCAGCAAAGGGGGGATCTCCTACGAGCAGTACTTC.

The chain couples TRBV18 to TRBJ2-5, with D tentatively TRBD1 (6 bases). The germline V gene has CDR1 KGHSH and CDR2 LQKENI. Trimming removed 3 bases at V and 4 bases at J, with 12 bases between. The CDR3 totals 14 residues. CDR3 sequence (DNA): TGTGCCAGCTCACCTACAGGGATCGGAGAGACCCAGTACTTC. It translates to CASSPTGIGETQYF.

The chain recombines TRBV19 with TRBJ1-4, with 8 bases fitting TRBD1. The trim removed 2 bases at V and 7 bases at J, leaving 3 bases unmatched. CDR3 length equals 14 residues. CDR1 and CDR2 (germline): LNHDA, SQIVND (reference sequence). CDR3 protein: CASSINRGTEKLFF. In DNA form, the CDR3 reads TGTGCCAGTAGTATAAACAGGGGGACTGAAAAACTGTTTTTT.